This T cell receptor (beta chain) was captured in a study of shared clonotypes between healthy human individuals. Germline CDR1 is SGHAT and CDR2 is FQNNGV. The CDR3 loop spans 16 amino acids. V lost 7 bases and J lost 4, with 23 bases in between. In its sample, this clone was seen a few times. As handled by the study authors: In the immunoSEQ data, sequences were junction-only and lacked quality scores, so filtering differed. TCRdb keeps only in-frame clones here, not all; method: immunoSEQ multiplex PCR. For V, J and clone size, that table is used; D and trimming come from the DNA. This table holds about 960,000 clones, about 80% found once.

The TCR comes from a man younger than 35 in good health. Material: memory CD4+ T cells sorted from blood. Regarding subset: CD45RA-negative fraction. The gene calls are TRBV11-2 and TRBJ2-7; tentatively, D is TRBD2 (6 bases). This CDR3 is CASTPDGAGRRYEQYF. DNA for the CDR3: TGTGCCAGCACCCCAGACGGGGCGGGGCGCCGGTACGAGCAGTACTTC.